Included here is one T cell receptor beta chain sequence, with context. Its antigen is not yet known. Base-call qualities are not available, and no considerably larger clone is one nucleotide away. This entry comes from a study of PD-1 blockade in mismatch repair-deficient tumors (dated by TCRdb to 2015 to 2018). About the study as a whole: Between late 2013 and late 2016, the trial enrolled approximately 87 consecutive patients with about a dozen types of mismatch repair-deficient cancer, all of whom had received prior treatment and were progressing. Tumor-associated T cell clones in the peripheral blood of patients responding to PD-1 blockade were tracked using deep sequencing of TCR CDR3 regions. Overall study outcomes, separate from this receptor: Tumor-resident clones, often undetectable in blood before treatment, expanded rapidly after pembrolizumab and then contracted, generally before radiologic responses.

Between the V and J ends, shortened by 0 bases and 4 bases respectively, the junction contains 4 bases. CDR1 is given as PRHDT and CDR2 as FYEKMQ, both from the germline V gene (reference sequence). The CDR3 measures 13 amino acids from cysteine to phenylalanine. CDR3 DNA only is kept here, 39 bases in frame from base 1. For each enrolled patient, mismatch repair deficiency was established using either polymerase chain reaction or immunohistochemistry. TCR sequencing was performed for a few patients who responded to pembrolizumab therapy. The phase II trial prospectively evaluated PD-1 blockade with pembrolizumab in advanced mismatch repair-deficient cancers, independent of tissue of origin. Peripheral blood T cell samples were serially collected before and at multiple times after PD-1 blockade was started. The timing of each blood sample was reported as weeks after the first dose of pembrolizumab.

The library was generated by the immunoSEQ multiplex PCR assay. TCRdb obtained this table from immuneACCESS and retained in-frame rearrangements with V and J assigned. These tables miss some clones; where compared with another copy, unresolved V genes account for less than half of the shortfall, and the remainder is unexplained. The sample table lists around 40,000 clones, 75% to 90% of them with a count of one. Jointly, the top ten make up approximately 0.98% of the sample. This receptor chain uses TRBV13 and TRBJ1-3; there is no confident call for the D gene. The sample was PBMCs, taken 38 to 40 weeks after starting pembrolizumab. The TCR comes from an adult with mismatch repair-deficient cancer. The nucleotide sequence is TGTGCCAGCAGCTTAGGAGCAGGAAACACCATATATTTT. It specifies CASSLGAGNTIYF. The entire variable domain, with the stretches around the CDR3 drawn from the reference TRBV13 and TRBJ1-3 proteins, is AAGVIQSPRHLIKEKRETATLKCYPIPRHDTVYWYQQGPGQDPQFLISFYEKMQSDKGSIPDRFSAQQFSDYHSELNMSSLELGDSALYFCASSLGAGNTIYFGEGSWLTVV.